A selection of T cell receptor beta chains follows, all from one sample in a study of identical twins. A single record per CDR3 protein comes from TCRdb applying MiXCR to the 5' RACE reads. The data contain 500,000 or so distinct CDR3 sequences, less than 25% of them singletons. The same sample was also studied in work on T cells expressing NK-cell markers.

Sequenced sample: CD4+ T cells sorted from blood. The receptor set was obtained from a woman younger than 35 in good health. The CDR3 runs from the conserved cysteine through the conserved F or W. Fields, in order: CDR3 protein, CDR3 DNA, V gene, clone size, J gene, CDR3 length, D gene. The D gene is left open where the match is weak. Where a row states a size, it is once, few, many or the class of an expanded clone; other rows omit it.

cdr3_aa: CSARDRGGTGELFF
cdr3_nt: TGCAGTGCCCGGGACAGGGGTGGGACCGGGGAGCTGTTTTTT
v_call: TRBV20-1
clone_size: .
j_call: TRBJ2-2
cdr3_length: 14
d_call: TRBD1

cdr3_aa: CASMASPDTQYF
cdr3_nt: TGCGCCAGCATGGCTAGCCCAGATACGCAGTATTTT
v_call: TRBV5-1
clone_size: .
j_call: TRBJ2-3
cdr3_length: 12
d_call: .

cdr3_aa: CASSYSDRGMKTDTQYF
cdr3_nt: TGTGCCAGCAGTTATAGCGACAGGGGTATGAAAACAGATACGCAGTATTTT
v_call: TRBV5-6
clone_size: .
j_call: TRBJ2-3
cdr3_length: 17
d_call: TRBD1

cdr3_aa: CASSAEEGAEAFF
cdr3_nt: TGTGCCAGCAGCGCAGAGGAGGGAGCTGAAGCTTTCTTT
v_call: TRBV2
clone_size: .
j_call: TRBJ1-1
cdr3_length: 13
d_call: .

cdr3_aa: CATSRELGDTQYF
cdr3_nt: TGTGCCACCAGCAGAGAACTCGGGGATACGCAGTATTTT
v_call: TRBV15
clone_size: few
j_call: TRBJ2-3
cdr3_length: 13
d_call: .

cdr3_aa: CASSELGLSYEQYF
cdr3_nt: TGTGCCAGCAGCGAACTTGGGTTGTCCTACGAGCAGTACTTC
v_call: TRBV7-9
clone_size: .
j_call: TRBJ2-7
cdr3_length: 14
d_call: .

cdr3_aa: CASSVARVGGELFF
cdr3_nt: TGTGCCAGCAGCGTAGCCAGAGTCGGCGGGGAGCTGTTTTTT
v_call: TRBV9
clone_size: many
j_call: TRBJ2-2
cdr3_length: 14
d_call: .

cdr3_aa: CSARRFFQETQYF
cdr3_nt: TGCAGTGCTAGACGGTTTTTTCAAGAGACCCAGTACTTC
v_call: TRBV20-1
clone_size: few
j_call: TRBJ2-5
cdr3_length: 13
d_call: .

cdr3_aa: CASSFRSPRDTDTQYF
cdr3_nt: TGTGCCAGCAGCTTCCGTAGTCCTCGTGACACAGATACGCAGTATTTT
v_call: TRBV5-5
clone_size: .
j_call: TRBJ2-3
cdr3_length: 16
d_call: .

cdr3_aa: CASSFPIPYSRTDTQYF
cdr3_nt: TGTGCCAGCAGCTTCCCCATCCCGTACTCTCGCACAGATACGCAGTATTTT
v_call: TRBV7-2
clone_size: .
j_call: TRBJ2-3
cdr3_length: 17
d_call: .

cdr3_aa: CASSVGDATNEKLFF
cdr3_nt: TGTGCCAGCAGTGTGGGGGACGCAACTAATGAAAAACTGTTTTTT
v_call: TRBV2
clone_size: few
j_call: TRBJ1-4
cdr3_length: 15
d_call: .

cdr3_aa: CSARDTYDQNEQFF
cdr3_nt: TGCAGTGCTAGAGACACCTACGACCAGAATGAGCAGTTCTTC
v_call: TRBV20-1
clone_size: .
j_call: TRBJ2-1
cdr3_length: 14
d_call: .

cdr3_aa: CASSDGKLAARSYNEQFF
cdr3_nt: TGTGCCAGCAGCGACGGTAAACTAGCGGCCCGCTCCTACAATGAGCAGTTCTTC
v_call: TRBV5-5
clone_size: .
j_call: TRBJ2-1
cdr3_length: 18
d_call: TRBD2

cdr3_aa: CATRPGAGEGYTGELFF
cdr3_nt: TGTGCCACCCGACCCGGGGCGGGAGAAGGGTACACCGGGGAGCTGTTTTTT
v_call: TRBV15
clone_size: .
j_call: TRBJ2-2
cdr3_length: 17
d_call: TRBD2

cdr3_aa: CASSYGRMNTEAFF
cdr3_nt: TGTGCCAGCAGTTACGGACGGATGAACACTGAAGCTTTCTTT
v_call: TRBV6-5
clone_size: few
j_call: TRBJ1-1
cdr3_length: 14
d_call: .

cdr3_aa: CASSQDISAGVVDEQFF
cdr3_nt: TGCGCCAGCAGCCAAGACATCTCCGCGGGAGTGGTTGATGAGCAGTTCTTC
v_call: TRBV4-3
clone_size: many
j_call: TRBJ2-1
cdr3_length: 17
d_call: TRBD2

cdr3_aa: CSAKHGSNHNEQFF
cdr3_nt: TGCAGTGCTAAACATGGCTCCAACCACAATGAGCAGTTCTTC
v_call: TRBV20-1
clone_size: .
j_call: TRBJ2-1
cdr3_length: 14
d_call: .

cdr3_aa: CASSKTRDGTDTQYF
cdr3_nt: TGTGCCAGCAGTAAGACTAGAGATGGCACAGATACGCAGTATTTT
v_call: TRBV2
clone_size: few
j_call: TRBJ2-3
cdr3_length: 15
d_call: .

cdr3_aa: CASSLALKQHEQYF
cdr3_nt: TGCGCCAGCAGCTTGGCACTCAAGCAGCACGAGCAGTACTTC
v_call: TRBV5-1
clone_size: .
j_call: TRBJ2-7
cdr3_length: 14
d_call: .